Below are 18 T cell receptor beta chains sequenced from a single sample in a study of Ad26.COV2.S vaccination and SARS-CoV-2 variants. Regarding treatment: around 19 received Ad26.COV2.S at low or high dose, single or two shots; about 5 received placebo; per-sample allocation not given. All samples were drawn on day 63, counting from the first vaccine or placebo injection. Sequencing used immunoSEQ multiplex PCR; TCRdb keeps in-frame clones, though not all of them. The data hold over 450,000 clones, with 70% to 90% observed a single time. The sample here was peripheral blood, taken in a trial of Ad26.COV2.S vaccine versus placebo. All receptors derive from a person between 18 and 60 years old who received the Ad26.COV2.S COVID-19 vaccine or a placebo.

The chain joins TRBV18 to TRBJ1-3; maybe TRBD1 (6 bases). Germline V gene sequence: CDR1 KGHSH, CDR2 LQKENI. The V end was cut by 1 base, the J end by 0 bases, with 19 bases between. This CDR3 is built from 19 residues. The CDR3 DNA reads as TGTGCCAGCTCACCACGGGGGGGCAAGGACGGCTACTCTGGAAACACCATATATTTT. It codes for CASSPRGGKDGYSGNTIYF.

This chain connects TRBV9 to TRBJ2-1, with D uncertain. The CDR3 totals 13 residues. CDR1 and CDR2 (germline): SGDLS, YYNGEE. V lost 2 bases and J lost 4, with 7 bases in between. The CDR3 DNA reads TGTGCCAGCAGCGTTCGCACGTACAATGAGCAGTTCTTC. Its translation is CASSVRTYNEQFF.

CDR3 loop: CASTGQTNTEAFF. CDR3 bases: TGTGCCAGCACGGGACAGACGAACACTGAAGCTTTCTTT. The chain is built from TRBV19 and TRBJ1-1; 7 positions agree with TRBD1. The CDR3 consists of 13 residues. Germline values: CDR1 LNHDA, CDR2 SQIVND (reference sequence). The J segment lost 1 base and the V segment lost 9 bases, leaving 5 bases of the junction unmatched.

J is TRBJ2-3 and V is TRBV7-6; D not resolved. The germline CDR1 and CDR2 sequences are SGHVS and FNYEAQ. The CDR3 has 15 residues. Trimming shortened V by 6 bases and J by 5 bases, and 18 bases separated the two germline ends. The CDR3 region is CASRQSPGSRDTQYF. As DNA, the CDR3 is TGTGCCAGCAGACAGTCCCCGGGTAGCCGAGATACGCAGTATTTT.

J is TRBJ1-5 and V is TRBV19; 7 nucleotides match TRBD1. This CDR3 contains 13 residues. The V segment lost 6 bases and the J segment 7 bases; nucleotides outside the gene matches: 6. CDR1 and CDR2 from the germline V gene are LNHDA and SQIVND (reference sequence). This CDR3 is CASRHEGAQPQHF. CDR3 nucleotide sequence: TGTGCCAGTAGGCATGAGGGGGCCCAGCCCCAGCATTTT.

This clone was seen a single time. The CDR3 spells CASSPTGLARNEQFF. The CDR3 DNA reads TGCGCCAGCAGCCCCACGGGACTAGCCCGCAATGAGCAGTTCTTC. This rearrangement joins TRBV4-1 to TRBJ2-1, with 9 bases that match TRBD2. Per the germline V gene, CDR1 is MGHRA and CDR2 is YSYEKL. The CDR3 spans 15 residues. V was pared by 4 bases and J by 6 bases, with 7 bases of the junction left unmatched.

The V gene is TRBV28, the J gene TRBJ1-1, with a weak D call TRBD1 (5 bases). The germline gives CDR1 MDHEN, CDR2 SYDVKM. Trimming took 4 bases from V and 10 from J, leaving 16 bases between them. This CDR3 contains 13 residues. CDR3 sequence: CASSWAGTGRAFF. Written as DNA, the CDR3 is TGTGCCAGCAGTTGGGCAGGGACTGGTAGAGCTTTCTTT.

J is TRBJ2-2 and V is TRBV2; D could derive from TRBD1 or TRBD2 (5 bases each). V lost 8 bases, J lost 5 bases, and 18 bases lay in between. This CDR3 has 15 amino acids. The germline V gene has CDR1 SNHLY and CDR2 FYNNEI. Here the CDR3 reads CASRDPRGRTGELFF. CDR3 in DNA: TGTGCCAGCCGGGACCCCCGCGGACGTACCGGGGAGCTGTTTTTT.

V and J are TRBV30 and TRBJ1-2; D gene ambiguous. This CDR3 has 13 residues. Trimming cost V 0 bases and J 4 bases, with 9 bases left between them. Germline CDR1 and CDR2: GTSNPN and SVGIG (reference sequence). The CDR3 coding sequence is TGTGCCTGGAGTGTGGGCGGAATCTATGGCTACACCTTC. It translates to CAWSVGGIYGYTF.

The V and J genes are TRBV29-1 and TRBJ2-1; 9 bases map to TRBD2. This CDR3 region has 12 residues. The germline V gene has CDR1 SQVTM and CDR2 ANQGSEA. The CDR3: CRGTSQDCEQFF. For the CDR3, the DNA is TGCAGGGGGACTAGCCAGGATTGTGAGCAGTTCTTC.

The chain joins TRBV10-3 to TRBJ1-4, with no clear D. The CDR3 sequence is 14 residues long. Between the trimmed V and J ends, which lost 5 bases and 3 bases, there was a span of 10 bases. Per germline, CDR1 ENHRY and CDR2 SYGVKD. CDR3 sequence reads: CAISQVGPNEKLFF. Here the CDR3 DNA reads TGTGCCATCAGTCAAGTAGGACCTAATGAAAAACTGTTTTTT.

CDR3 protein: CATSRSGQSRSYNEQFF. The CDR3 coding sequence is TGTGCCACCAGCAGGTCGGGACAGTCCCGCTCCTACAATGAGCAGTTCTTC. The chain has TRBV15 and TRBJ2-1; TRBD1 aligns across 7 bases. This CDR3 is 17 amino acids long. V shed 3 bases and J 0 bases; nucleotides not matched to a gene: 8. Germline V gives CDR1 LNHNV, CDR2 YYDKDF (reference sequence).

The gene calls are TRBV7-9 and TRBJ2-3, with 7 bases identical to TRBD2. The J segment lost 3 bases and the V segment lost 4 bases, leaving 10 bases of the junction unmatched. The CDR3 is 16 amino acids. Germline CDR1 reads SEHNR; CDR2 reads FQNEAQ (reference sequence). The CDR3 is CASSYQGAGKTDTQYF. In DNA, the CDR3 is TGTGCCAGCAGCTACCAGGGAGCGGGGAAGACAGATACGCAGTATTTT.

The V gene is TRBV24-1, the J gene TRBJ1-2; 7 bases line up with TRBD1. The CDR3 covers 14 residues. Trimming cost V 5 bases and J 5 bases; bases outside gene matches: 7. CDR1 is KGHDR and CDR2 is SFDVKD in the germline V gene. CDR3 residues: CATSGTTGQYGYTF. CDR3 DNA sequence: TGTGCCACCAGTGGTACGACAGGGCAATATGGCTACACCTTC.

CDR3 protein: CASSIVGQGGYEQYF. The DNA of the CDR3 is TGTGCCAGTAGTATAGTCGGACAGGGGGGTTACGAGCAGTACTTC. The chain combines TRBV19 with TRBJ2-7; 10 nucleotides line up with TRBD1. This CDR3 is built from 15 residues. Germline CDR1 LNHDA, CDR2 SQIVND (reference sequence). Trimming took 1 base from V and 4 from J; bases not matched to a gene: 4. The full variable domain, with the rest looked up from reference TRBV19 and TRBJ2-7, is DGGITQSPKYLFRKEGQNVTLSCEQNLNHDAMYWYRQDPGQGLRLIYYSQIVNDFQKGDIAEGYSVSREKKESFPLTVTSAQKNPTAFYLCASSIVGQGGYEQYFGPGTRLTVT.

This chain joins TRBV11-1 and TRBJ2-7, with 8 bases that match TRBD2. CDR1 SGHAT and CDR2 FQDESV come from the germline V gene (reference sequence). The CDR3 is made up of 17 amino acids. V lost 0 bases and J lost 3; bases outside the gene matches: 10. The CDR3 sequence: CASSLAAGGLLYYEQYF. The DNA for the CDR3 is TGTGCCAGCAGCTTAGCGGCGGGGGGACTACTATACTACGAGCAGTACTTC.

The chain couples TRBV2 to TRBJ2-1; TRBD1 might be the D (6 bases). Germline V CDR1 and CDR2: SNHLY, FYNNEI. V was shortened by 3 bases and J by 9 bases, with 12 bases between the two germline ends. The CDR3 extends over 13 amino acids. CDR3 sequence (DNA): TGTGCCAGCAGTGAGAACAGGGATGGTGAGCAGTTCTTC. It translates to CASSENRDGEQFF.

The chain combines TRBV19 with TRBJ1-4, with a weak D call TRBD1 (6 bases). The CDR3 length is 17 residues. Between the trimmed V and J ends, which lost 2 bases and 0 bases, there was a span of 13 bases. Germline CDR1 reads LNHDA; CDR2 reads SQIVND (reference sequence). CDR3 bases: TGTGCCAGTAGTATACATGGACAGACAGCAACTAATGAAAAACTGTTTTTT. It codes for CASSIHGQTATNEKLFF. The full variable domain, rest sourced from reference TRBV19 and TRBJ1-4, is DGGITQSPKYLFRKEGQNVTLSCEQNLNHDAMYWYRQDPGQGLRLIYYSQIVNDFQKGDIAEGYSVSREKKESFPLTVTSAQKNPTAFYLCASSIHGQTATNEKLFFGSGTQLSVL.